This entry lists 19 T cell receptor beta chains sequenced from one sample in a study of control samples from healthy donors and cancer patients. The table came from immunoSEQ multiplex PCR; TCRdb's copy has only in-frame clones and leaves some out. The sample shows 50,000 to 70,000 clones, roughly 95% of them seen only once. The sample was blood. Receptors were obtained from a woman between 18 and 29 years old in good health.

The gene calls are TRBV5-1 and TRBJ2-2; TRBD2 is a possible D gene (7 bases). This CDR3 spans 16 amino acids. Per germline, CDR1 SGHRS and CDR2 YFSETQ. Trimming stripped 5 bases from V and 2 bases from J, with 16 bases between. Here the CDR3 DNA reads TGCGCCAGCAGGCTCCTCGGGGGGCCTAACACCGGGGAGCTGTTTTTT. Protein sequence: CASRLLGGPNTGELFF.

The gene calls are TRBV11-3 and TRBJ2-2, with TRBD1 matching 11 bases. This CDR3 region has 16 residues. V dropped 0 bases and J dropped 5; count of bases not matched to a gene: 2. In germline, CDR1 is SGHNT, CDR2 YENEEA. The CDR3 spells CASSLEGDRGTGELFF. CDR3 bases: TGTGCCAGCAGCTTAGAGGGGGACAGGGGGACCGGGGAGCTGTTTTTT.

This sequence joins TRBV28 and TRBJ1-5; D remains ambiguous. In germline, CDR1 is MDHEN, CDR2 SYDVKM. This CDR3 comprises 14 residues. V lost 5 bases, J lost 5 bases, and 13 bases lay in between. In nucleotides, the CDR3 is TGTGCCAGCAGTAGGATTAGTAGTGATCAGCCCCAGCATTTT. Its translation: CASSRISSDQPQHF.

This clone was seen a handful of times. The chain links TRBV29-1 to TRBJ1-2, with a weak D call TRBD1 (5 bases). Germline V gives CDR1 SQVTM, CDR2 ANQGSEA. This CDR3 region has 13 residues. V gave up 4 bases and J gave up 4 bases, with 13 bases separating them. CDR3 loop: CSVGSLGGYGYTF. The CDR3 DNA is TGCAGCGTTGGTTCCCTGGGGGGCTATGGCTACACCTTC.

The genes are TRBV20-1 and TRBJ2-4; no reliable D call. The CDR3 is made up of 13 amino acids. Germline V gene lookup returns CDR1 DFQATT and CDR2 SNEGSKA (reference sequence). V was shortened by 3 bases and J by 0 bases, with 6 bases between the two germline ends. The CDR3 protein is CSASLLAKNIQYF. CDR3 bases: TGCAGTGCTAGTTTGCTAGCCAAAAACATTCAGTACTTC.

J is TRBJ1-2 and V is TRBV6-5, with a tentative D call TRBD1 (5 bases). This CDR3 is 14 amino acids long. The V end lost 8 bases, the J end lost 1 base, and 14 bases lay between the germline ends. Germline CDR1 reads MNHEY; CDR2 reads SVGAGI. This chain's CDR3 is CASGRTDINYGYTF. DNA of the CDR3: TGTGCCAGCGGAAGGACGGACATTAACTATGGCTACACCTTC.

In this sample, this clone turned up once. The genes are TRBV6-6 and TRBJ1-5; tentative D call: TRBD1 (5 bases). The germline CDR1 and CDR2 sequences are MNHNY and SVGAGI (reference sequence). The CDR3 has 14 amino acids. Trimming cost V 4 bases and J 4 bases, with 11 bases left between them. For the CDR3, the DNA is TGTGCCAGCAGTTGGCAGGGTGTAAATCAGCCCCAGCATTTT. The encoded protein is CASSWQGVNQPQHF.

The chain uses TRBV6-2 or TRBV6-3 and TRBJ2-2; 9 bases map to TRBD1. V lost 5 bases, J lost 4 bases, and 5 bases stayed unmatched. The CDR3 totals 15 residues. Germline V gives CDR1 MNHEY, CDR2 SVGEGT. The CDR3 sequence: CASSRDRVVTGELFF. Here the CDR3 DNA reads TGTGCCAGCAGTCGGGACAGGGTCGTCACCGGGGAGCTGTTTTTT.

CDR3 bases: TGTGCCAGCTCACCGAATCACGGACAGGGCCGCAACACTGAAGCTTTCTTT. It specifies CASSPNHGQGRNTEAFF. The chain combines TRBV18 with TRBJ1-1; 8 bases map to TRBD1. This CDR3 comprises 17 residues. The J segment lost 2 bases and the V segment lost 3 bases, leaving 11 bases of the junction unmatched. CDR1 is KGHSH, CDR2 LQKENI, per germline.

The sample holds one count of this clone. This chain uses TRBV28 with TRBJ1-5; D uncertain. The CDR3 runs to 18 residues. The germline V gene has CDR1 MDHEN and CDR2 SYDVKM. Trimming took 6 bases from V and 0 from J, leaving 21 bases between them. The CDR3 DNA is TGTGCCAGCAGCTCGGACGAGGAGACCGTTTATAGCAATCAGCCCCAGCATTTT. Translating it yields CASSSDEETVYSNQPQHF.

V is TRBV4-1 and J is TRBJ2-3; either TRBD1 or TRBD2 may supply D (5 bases each). With 2 bases removed from V and 4 bases from J, the gap between germline ends came to 13 bases. CDR1 and CDR2 (germline): MGHRA, YSYEKL. This CDR3 has 15 amino acids. The CDR3 nucleotides read TGCGCCAGCAGCCAAATGGGGGTCTCATCAGATACGCAGTATTTT. It specifies CASSQMGVSSDTQYF.

The chain combines TRBV24-1 with TRBJ2-3, with D unclear. The germline CDR1 and CDR2 sequences are KGHDR and SFDVKD. The V end lost 1 base, the J end lost 2 bases, and 12 bases lay between the germline ends. This CDR3 has 16 residues. This CDR3 is CATSDFLRTHTDTQYF. In nucleotides, the CDR3 is TGTGCCACCAGTGATTTTCTCCGTACCCACACAGATACGCAGTATTTT.

The rearrangement uses TRBV9 and TRBJ2-3, with 9 bases lining up with TRBD2. CDR3 size: 17 residues. The trim removed 3 bases at V and 4 bases at J, leaving 12 bases unmatched. Germline-derived CDR1 and CDR2 are SGDLS and YYNGEE. CDR3 protein: CASSAQWGGGAADTQYF. The CDR3 region has the DNA TGTGCCAGCAGCGCTCAATGGGGCGGGGGGGCCGCAGATACGCAGTATTTT.

The J gene is TRBJ1-5, the V gene TRBV3-1 (or the pseudogene TRBV3-2), with a tentative D call TRBD1 (5 bases). CDR3 length: 12 residues. The germline V gene has CDR1 LGHDT and CDR2 YNNKEL (reference sequence). Trimming took off 0 bases at V and 15 bases at J, with 12 bases between the two ends. The CDR3 DNA sequence: TGTGCCAGCAGCCAAGAGGGACGGCGCCCGCATTTT. Amino acids: CASSQEGRRPHF.

This rearrangement joins TRBV5-1 to TRBJ2-1, with TRBD1 matching 7 bases. Germline V lookup: CDR1 SGHRS, CDR2 YFSETQ. This CDR3 contains 12 residues. After removal of 3 bases from V and 7 bases from J, the junction contained 1 base not matched to a gene. Here the CDR3 reads CASSYRGNEQFF. CDR3 sequence (DNA): TGCGCCAGCAGCTACAGGGGAAATGAGCAGTTCTTC.

The chain is built from TRBV4-1 and TRBJ1-6, with D possibly TRBD1 on 5 matching bases. The CDR3 runs to 15 residues. The ends were cut back, 0 bases at V and 4 bases at J, with 7 bases in the middle. The germline V gene has CDR1 MGHRA and CDR2 YSYEKL. The CDR3 region has the DNA TGCGCCAGCAGCCAAGAAACAGGTTATAATTCACCCCTCCACTTT. It yields the protein CASSQETGYNSPLHF.

The rearrangement links TRBV6-2 or TRBV6-3 to TRBJ2-3; 10 bases are shared with TRBD1. CDR3 size: 14 residues. The ends lost 4 bases at V and 4 bases at J; junction bases unmatched: 2. Looked up from germline, CDR1 is MNHEY and CDR2 is SVGEGT. This CDR3 is CASSSGTGADTQYF. CDR3 sequence (DNA): TGTGCCAGCAGTTCAGGGACAGGGGCAGATACGCAGTATTTT.

The rearrangement joins TRBV5-1 to TRBJ1-2; a possible D gene is TRBD1 (5 bases). Germline V gene lookup returns CDR1 SGHRS and CDR2 YFSETQ. This CDR3 contains 13 residues. V was shortened by 0 bases and J by 6 bases, with 9 bases between the two germline ends. This chain's CDR3 is CASSLGQGDGYTF. CDR3 coding DNA: TGCGCCAGCAGCTTGGGCCAGGGTGATGGCTACACCTTC.

This clone was recorded a few times. The chain is built from TRBV4-1 and TRBJ2-1; the D call may be TRBD1 or TRBD2 (5 bases each). The CDR3 covers 16 residues. Germline V lookup: CDR1 MGHRA, CDR2 YSYEKL. With 3 bases removed from V and 0 bases from J, the gap between germline ends came to 12 bases. CDR3 protein: CASSQFEGSSYNEQFF. As DNA, the CDR3 is TGCGCCAGCAGCCAGTTTGAGGGGAGCTCCTACAATGAGCAGTTCTTC.